A selection of T cell receptor beta chains follows, all from one sample in a study of monozygotic twins with cystic fibrosis. Measured with immunoSEQ multiplex PCR; TCRdb has only the in-frame clones, and not every one. The profile covers approximately 25,000 clones, with approximately 90% appearing a single time and about 0.31% taken by the ten largest. The sequenced sample was blood. Every receptor here comes from a girl aged 2 to 10 with cystic fibrosis. The CDR3 runs from the conserved cysteine through the conserved F or W. A D gene is named only where the DNA matches it firmly. Part of the rows lack a size; the others show once, few, many or a class for expanded clones.

abundance,d_gene,v_gene,j_gene,CDR3aa,CDR3nt
-,-,TRBV7-9,TRBJ1-2,CASSPSPGRGLGEGYGYTF,TGTGCCAGCAGCCCCTCACCCGGCAGGGGCCTCGGTGAGGGCTATGGCTACACCTTC
-,-,TRBV5-5,TRBJ2-7,CASSLVAGPGYEQYF,TGTGCCAGCAGCTTGGTGGCAGGGCCAGGATACGAGCAGTACTTC
once,-,TRBV6-4,TRBJ2-6,CASSDKGSGANVLTF,TGTGCCAGCAGTGACAAGGGGTCTGGGGCCAACGTCCTGACTTTC
few,-,TRBV19,TRBJ1-2,CASSIWADYGYTF,TGTGCCAGTAGTATATGGGCCGACTATGGCTACACCTTC
-,TRBD1,TRBV27,TRBJ1-1,CASSLLTGVVPEAFF,TGTGCCAGCAGTTTATTGACAGGGGTGGTCCCTGAAGCTTTCTTT
once,-,TRBV4-3,TRBJ2-7,CASSQATTYQYEQYF,TGCGCCAGCAGCCAAGCCACTACCTACCAGTACGAGCAGTACTTC
-,-,TRBV5-6,TRBJ1-1,CASSLGFFMSNTEAFF,TGTGCCAGCAGCTTGGGGTTCTTTATGAGCAACACTGAAGCTTTCTTT
-,-,TRBV25-1,TRBJ1-1,CASSLGEANTEAFF,TGTGCCAGCAGTCTAGGAGAAGCGAACACTGAAGCTTTCTTT
-,-,TRBV7-9,TRBJ1-4,CASSHWREEKLFF,TGTGCCAGCAGCCATTGGAGAGAAGAAAAACTGTTTTTT
-,-,TRBV6-5,TRBJ1-2,CASSYSIHQGHYGYTF,TGTGCCAGCAGTTACTCGATCCACCAGGGACACTATGGCTACACCTTC
-,-,TRBV14,TRBJ1-2,CASSQVGGNYGYTF,TGTGCCAGCAGCCAAGTAGGGGGAAACTATGGCTACACCTTC
few,-,TRBV2,TRBJ1-4,CASSSLDEKLFF,TGTGCCAGCAGTAGCCTCGATGAAAAACTGTTTTTT
-,TRBD2,TRBV2,TRBJ2-5,CASSEDTSGGGTQYF,TGTGCCAGCAGTGAGGATACTAGCGGGGGGGGGACCCAGTACTTC
few,-,TRBV30,TRBJ2-6,CACWYGANVLTF,TGTGCTTGTTGGTACGGGGCCAACGTCCTGACTTTC
once,-,TRBV15,TRBJ1-1,CATSRGGTETEAFF,TGTGCCACCAGCAGAGGGGGTACGGAGACTGAAGCTTTCTTT
-,-,TRBV27,TRBJ1-4,CASSLKPAGVEKLFF,TGTGCCAGCAGTTTAAAGCCGGCAGGTGTTGAAAAACTGTTTTTT
-,-,TRBV5-1,TRBJ1-1,CASSLGVTLNTEAFF,TGCGCCAGCAGCTTGGGGGTGACTCTGAACACTGAAGCTTTCTTT
-,TRBD1,TRBV2,TRBJ1-2,CASSTGTGVYGYTF,TGTGCCAGCAGTACCGGGACAGGGGTTTATGGCTACACCTTC
-,-,TRBV19,TRBJ1-5,CASSIVAHYQPQHF,TGTGCCAGTAGTATAGTGGCCCATTATCAGCCCCAGCATTTT
once,-,TRBV27,TRBJ1-1,CASIARRGMNTEAFF,TGTGCCAGCATTGCGAGACGGGGGATGAACACTGAAGCTTTCTTT
-,-,TRBV14,TRBJ1-3,CASSQPTSGNTIYF,TGTGCCAGCAGCCAACCGACCTCTGGAAACACCATATATTTT
-,TRBD1,TRBV28,TRBJ1-6,CASSSDRGVKNSPLHF,TGTGCCAGCAGCTCGGACAGGGGGGTCAAAAATTCACCCCTCCACTTT
-,-,TRBV7-2,TRBJ1-5,CASSFIAINQPQHF,TGTGCCAGCAGCTTTATTGCCATCAATCAGCCCCAGCATTTT
-,TRBD1,TRBV7-2,TRBJ1-1,CASSLGSLGTGATEAFF,TGTGCCAGCAGCTTAGGGTCCCTCGGGACAGGGGCTACTGAAGCTTTCTTT
-,-,TRBV6-1,TRBJ2-1,CASSEQGGSVDEQFF,TGTGCCAGCAGTGAGCAGGGCGGTTCCGTTGATGAGCAGTTCTTC
-,-,TRBV2,TRBJ1-6,CATDRGEAPLHF,TGTGCCACCGACCGGGGAGAGGCACCCCTCCACTTT
few,TRBD1,TRBV7-9,TRBJ1-1,CASSPYSDRGEAFF,TGTGCCAGCAGCCCATACTCGGACAGGGGTGAAGCTTTCTTT
-,-,TRBV7-6,TRBJ1-4,CASSLLGGYTNEKLFF,TGTGCCAGCAGCTTATTGGGAGGGTATACTAATGAAAAACTGTTTTTT
-,-,TRBV5-6,TRBJ1-1,CASSLLGLHTEAFF,TGTGCCAGCAGCTTGCTTGGGCTACACACTGAAGCTTTCTTT
-,-,TRBV6-6,TRBJ1-3,CASSPTGNTIYF,TGTGCCAGCAGCCCGACTGGAAACACCATATATTTT
-,-,TRBV7-6,TRBJ1-3,CASSLDDGYTIYF,TGTGCCAGCAGCTTAGACGACGGGTACACCATATATTTT
few,-,TRBV7-9,TRBJ2-7,CASTSTVASTYEQYF,TGTGCCAGCACCTCTACGGTAGCAAGCACCTACGAGCAGTACTTC
-,TRBD2,TRBV5-4,TRBJ2-1,CASSPEPRGGGANEQFF,TGTGCCAGCAGCCCCGAACCGAGGGGCGGGGGGGCCAATGAGCAGTTCTTC
-,-,TRBV19,TRBJ1-5,CASSIEDRTYQPQHF,TGTGCCAGTAGTATAGAGGATAGAACCTATCAGCCCCAGCATTTT
-,-,TRBV21-1,TRBJ1-4,CASSAGGQTGATNEKLFF,TGTGCCAGCAGCGCCGGGGGGCAGACAGGTGCAACTAATGAAAAACTGTTTTTT
few,-,TRBV19,TRBJ1-1,CASSNSLSLRAFF,TGTGCCAGTAGCAATTCTTTGTCTTTGAGAGCTTTCTTT
-,-,TRBV28,TRBJ1-5,CASSAARSNQPQHF,TGTGCCAGCTCTGCGGCGCGGAGCAATCAGCCCCAGCATTTT
-,-,TRBV2,TRBJ2-7,CASSQTYEQYF,TGTGCCAGCAGTCAAACCTACGAGCAGTACTTC
once,TRBD1,TRBV7-9,TRBJ2-1,CASSPGQVAEQFF,TGTGCCAGCAGCCCCGGACAGGTAGCTGAGCAGTTCTTC
-,TRBD1,TRBV11-2,TRBJ1-2,CASSLDRGNYGYTF,TGTGCCAGCAGCTTAGACAGGGGGAACTATGGCTACACCTTC
-,TRBD1,TRBV5-1,TRBJ1-3,CASSLGGTGIWWNTIYF,TGCGCCAGCAGCTTGGGAGGGACAGGGATTTGGTGGAACACCATATATTTT
once,TRBD1,TRBV5-1,TRBJ1-2,CASSGGQGAIGYTF,TGCGCCAGCAGCGGTGGACAGGGGGCTATTGGCTACACCTTC
-,-,TRBV10-1,TRBJ2-1,CASAQSSYNEQFF,TGCGCCAGCGCTCAGAGCTCCTACAATGAGCAGTTCTTC
-,TRBD1,TRBV4-3,TRBJ1-1,CASSPAVRQGRMNTEAFF,TGCGCCAGCAGCCCCGCAGTTAGACAGGGTAGGATGAACACTGAAGCTTTCTTT
-,TRBD1,TRBV6-4,TRBJ1-6,CGAPRDRCNSPLHF,TGTGGCGCCCCCCGGGACAGGTGCAATTCACCCCTCCACTTT